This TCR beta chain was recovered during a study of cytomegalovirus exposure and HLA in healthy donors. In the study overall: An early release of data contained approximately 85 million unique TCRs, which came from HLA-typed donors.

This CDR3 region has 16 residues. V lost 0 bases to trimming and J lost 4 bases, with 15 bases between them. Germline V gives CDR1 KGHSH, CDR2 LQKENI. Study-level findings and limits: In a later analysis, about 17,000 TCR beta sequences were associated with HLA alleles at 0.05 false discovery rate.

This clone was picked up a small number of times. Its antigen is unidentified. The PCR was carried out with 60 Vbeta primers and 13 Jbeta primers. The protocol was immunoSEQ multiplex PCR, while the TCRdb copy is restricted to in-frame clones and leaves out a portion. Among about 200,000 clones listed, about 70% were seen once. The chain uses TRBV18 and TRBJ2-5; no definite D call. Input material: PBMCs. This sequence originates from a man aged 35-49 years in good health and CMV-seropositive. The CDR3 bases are TGTGCCAGCTCACCACCGCAGGCGACGTATAGAGAGACCCAGTACTTC. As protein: CASSPPQATYRETQYF. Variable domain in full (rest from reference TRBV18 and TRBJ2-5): NAGVMQNPRHLVRRRGQEARLRCSPMKGHSHVYWYRQLPEEGLKFMVYLQKENIIDESGMPKERFSAEFPKEGPSILRIQQVVRGDSAAYFCASSPPQATYRETQYFGPGTRLLVL.